In this sample, the clone carrying this T cell receptor (beta chain) turned up a few times. At one end, the junction sequence differs from germline, possibly due to a read error. From germline, CDR1 is SQVTM and CDR2 ANQGSEA. This CDR3 is built from 8 residues. The sample comes from a study of response to subunit inactivated influenza vaccine. TCRdb redid the calling of the RT-PCR reads with MiXCR, one entry per CDR3 protein. The table includes approximately 170,000 distinct CDR3 sequences, approximately 12% detected once. Another study also made use of these data, one on T cells expressing NK-cell markers. That report notes: A 5'RACE template switching approach incorporating UMIs was used to make TCR beta cDNA. Leadership of the CD3+CD56-NKG2C+ fraction also belonged to these clonotypes in a handful of donors.

This sequence joins TRBV29-1 and TRBJ2-3; D may be TRBD1 (6 bases). The sample consisted of CD8+ T cells sorted from PBMCs, taken 12 days after vaccination. The TCR sequence derives from a man in his forties or fifties who received an inactivated influenza vaccine. CDR3 region: CSEEQGHF. The CDR3 bases are TGCAGCGAAGAACAGGGACATTTT.